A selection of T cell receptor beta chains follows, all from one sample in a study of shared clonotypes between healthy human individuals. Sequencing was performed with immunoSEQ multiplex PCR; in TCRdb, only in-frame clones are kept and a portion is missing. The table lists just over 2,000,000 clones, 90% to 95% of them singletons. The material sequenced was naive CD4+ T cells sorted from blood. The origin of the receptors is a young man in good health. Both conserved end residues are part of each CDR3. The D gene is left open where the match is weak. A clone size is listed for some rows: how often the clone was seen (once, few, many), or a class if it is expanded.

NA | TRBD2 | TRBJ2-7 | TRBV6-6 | TGTGCCAGCAGTTCTGGACTAGTCGTAGACGAGCAGTACTTC | CASSSGLVVDEQYF
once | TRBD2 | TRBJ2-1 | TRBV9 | TGTGCCAGCAGCGTAGAATTAGCGGGGGGTGAGCAGTTCTTC | CASSVELAGGEQFF
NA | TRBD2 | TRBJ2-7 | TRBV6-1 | TGTGCCAGCAGTGAAGGAGCGGGGGGCTCCTACGAGCAGTACTTC | CASSEGAGGSYEQYF
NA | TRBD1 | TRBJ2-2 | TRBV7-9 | TGTGCCAGCAGGTCTCAGGGGGCAAGCACCGGGGAGCTGTTTTTT | CASRSQGASTGELFF
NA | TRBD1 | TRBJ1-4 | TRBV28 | TGTGCCAGCAGTATACAAGACAGGGGGCTTTATGAAAAACTGTTTTTT | CASSIQDRGLYEKLFF
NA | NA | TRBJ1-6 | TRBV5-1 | TGCGCCAGCAGCTTGGGTGGGGCTTCCTATAATTCACCCCTCCACTTT | CASSLGGASYNSPLHF
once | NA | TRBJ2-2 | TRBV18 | TGTGCCAGCTCACCAGAGCGGATCGCCCCCGGGGAGCTGTTTTTT | CASSPERIAPGELFF
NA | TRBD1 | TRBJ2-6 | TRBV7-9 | TGTGCCAGCACTATTGGACAGGGAATCTCTGGGGCCAACGTCCTGACTTTC | CASTIGQGISGANVLTF
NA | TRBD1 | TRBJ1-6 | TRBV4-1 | TGCGCCAGCAGCTTGGGACAGATTAATTCACCCCTCCACTTT | CASSLGQINSPLHF
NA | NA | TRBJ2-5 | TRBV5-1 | TGCGCCAGCAGCTCCGGGGCAGGGACGCAAGAGACCCAGTACTTC | CASSSGAGTQETQYF
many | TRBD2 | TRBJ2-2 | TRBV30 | TGTGCCTGGAGTAGCGGGAATTCCGGGGAGCTGTTTTTT | CAWSSGNSGELFF
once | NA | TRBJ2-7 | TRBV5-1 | TGCGCCAGCAGCTTGGAGAGCCGCGGGGAGCAGTACTTC | CASSLESRGEQYF
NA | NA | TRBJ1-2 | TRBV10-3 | TGTGCCATCAGTGAGTCCCCGACAGGATATGGCTACACCTTC | CAISESPTGYGYTF
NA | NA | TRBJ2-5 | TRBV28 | TGTGCCAGCAGCGGAGACAGGCAAGAGACCCAGTACTTC | CASSGDRQETQYF